This entry concerns a single T cell receptor beta chain. Its antigen is not yet known. No base-level quality is on record; no much larger clone is a single base apart. TCRbeta CDR3 regions were amplified from genomic DNA using the immunoSEQ Assay, a bias-controlled multiplex PCR. From the authors' description of their analysis: The number of nucleated cells in each sample was estimated by amplification of reference gene primers within the assay. To quantify the absolute abundance of each unique TCRbeta CDR3 rearrangement, sequence reads were collapsed and filtered. For each sample, productive Simpson clonality was calculated by taking the square root of Simpson's diversity index across productive rearrangements. Drawn from immuneACCESS, this table holds only the in-frame rearrangements with V and J called that TCRdb kept. Clones are partly lost; checked studies trace under half to an unresolved V gene and leave the rest unexplained. V and J calls and clone size are copied from that table; D and trimming were computed from the DNA. A total of hundreds of thousands of clones appear in this sample, more than 80% of them only once. Around 1.3% of the sample is held by the ten biggest clonotypes.

V trim: 3 bases; J trim: 5 bases; unmatched bases: 8. Taken from the germline V gene (reference sequence), the CDR1 and CDR2 loops are SGHNT and YYREEE. The CDR3, from cysteine to phenylalanine, totals 16 residues. The retained sequence is limited to the CDR3, 48 bases, with the frame set at the first base. The sample belongs to a study of blood T cell repertoires in COVID-19 (dated by TCRdb to 2018 to 2021). For context, the study as a whole: Samples covering the acute and convalescent phases of COVID-19 were provided by collaborators in the United States, Italy and Spain. Where HLA class I and class II types were available, the types were taken from metadata supplied by the sample provider, not from assay-based typing. The repertoires were made available in a free public database intended to serve as a resource for research on the immune response to SARS-CoV-2. The material from the prospective study consisted of cDNA or gDNA derived from T cells, B-cell-depleted T cells, or PBMCs. The dataset comprised deeply sampled blood TCRbeta repertoires from subjects exposed to, actively infected with, or recovered from COVID-19. Sample metadata almost always included a de-identified subject ID, COVID-19 status, age in years and sex. The samples were drawn from two sources: the first 160 participants of the ongoing ImmuneRACE study, and fewer than 1,500 subjects contributed by 6 global collaborators. Results the study describes overall, beyond this receptor: Clinical and demographic metadata were provided uncurated, with the amount varying by source and participant.

In Seattle, one collaborating source enrolled patients while the infection was active and tracked those patients longitudinally over the course of disease. Collaborating institutions collected whole blood in K2EDTA tubes following their own protocols. For TCRbeta analysis, collaborator samples were shipped as frozen whole blood, as isolated PBMCs, or as DNA extracted from either sample type. Material for sequencing was peripheral blood. Recombination linked TRBV5-4 to TRBJ2-1, and 10 junction bases match TRBD1. The clonotype comes from a woman in her thirties with COVID-19, enrolled during active disease. The encoded CDR3 is CASSWTGQGPHNEQFF. The sequenced DNA: TGTGCCAGCAGCTGGACGGGACAGGGGCCCCACAATGAGCAGTTCTTC.